The rows below give T cell receptor beta chains drawn from one sample of a study of CXCR3-negative and CXCR3-positive naive CD8 T cells. TCRdb reworked the 5' RACE reads into one entry per CDR3 protein, no DNA. The sample holds some 8,000 distinct CDR3 sequences. Input material: naive CXCR3+ CD8+ T cells from blood. The receptors stem from a human donor in good health. Some clones in this sample may be carry-over from other donors' samples. The CDR3 runs from the conserved cysteine through the conserved F or W. Each record gives: V gene, J gene, clone size, CDR3 protein. Size values are once, few and many counts, or a class for expanded clones, and some rows have none.

V: TRBV6-2/TRBV6-3; J: TRBJ2-3; size: -; CDR3: CASSYLGLAGEKDTQYF
V: TRBV28; J: TRBJ2-5; size: -; CDR3: CASSSTGEKETQYF
V: TRBV10-3; J: TRBJ2-5; size: -; CDR3: CAISDGTLDETQYF
V: TRBV29-1; J: TRBJ1-2; size: medium-sized; CDR3: CSVETGANYGYTF
V: TRBV29-1; J: TRBJ2-7; size: medium-sized; CDR3: CSVEDRGTSYEQYF
V: TRBV15; J: TRBJ2-2; size: medium-sized; CDR3: CATSRDFRENTGELFF
V: TRBV29-1; J: TRBJ2-5; size: medium-sized; CDR3: CSVVEISEETQYF
V: TRBV29-1; J: TRBJ2-2; size: -; CDR3: CSVEEGFNTGELFF
V: TRBV20-1; J: TRBJ2-7; size: -; CDR3: CSAPDFRPSYEQYF
V: TRBV6-1; J: TRBJ2-6; size: -; CDR3: CASSDLSSSGANVLTF
V: TRBV29-1; J: TRBJ2-3; size: -; CDR3: CSATNRGTDTQYF
V: TRBV27; J: TRBJ1-5; size: large; CDR3: CASSQVRDGNNQPQHF
V: TRBV5-1; J: TRBJ2-1; size: medium-sized; CDR3: CASSPGGRDNEQFF
V: TRBV6-6; J: TRBJ2-5; size: -; CDR3: CASSYFEETQYF
V: TRBV18; J: TRBJ2-7; size: -; CDR3: CASSPPVQSYEQYF
V: TRBV9; J: TRBJ2-7; size: medium-sized; CDR3: CASSEGLADSYEQYF
V: TRBV27; J: TRBJ2-1; size: -; CDR3: CASSLSGREQFF
V: TRBV6-5; J: TRBJ1-1; size: -; CDR3: CASSYSPMTGDTEAFF
V: TRBV20-1; J: TRBJ2-1; size: medium-sized; CDR3: CSAADLAGVMGYEQFF
V: TRBV29-1; J: TRBJ2-3; size: medium-sized; CDR3: CSVEVGRLSDTQYF
V: TRBV27; J: TRBJ1-1; size: medium-sized; CDR3: CASSSWPPNTEAFF
V: TRBV29-1; J: TRBJ1-1; size: medium-sized; CDR3: CSVGVTDNTEAFF
V: TRBV11-2; J: TRBJ2-5; size: -; CDR3: CASSTKQGGGETQYF
V: TRBV4-1; J: TRBJ2-1; size: medium-sized; CDR3: CASSQVGPIDNEQFF
V: TRBV7-9; J: TRBJ2-5; size: -; CDR3: CASSPPLGKETQYF
V: TRBV12-3/TRBV12-4; J: TRBJ2-2; size: -; CDR3: CASSLDRRTGELFF
V: TRBV6-4; J: TRBJ1-1; size: medium-sized; CDR3: CASSDSAGMNTEAFF
V: TRBV28; J: TRBJ2-7; size: -; CDR3: CASRYEAGPYEQYF
V: TRBV4-1; J: TRBJ1-4; size: medium-sized; CDR3: CASSQNLRLNEKLFF
V: TRBV27; J: TRBJ2-1; size: medium-sized; CDR3: CASSWGNEQFF
V: TRBV11-2; J: TRBJ2-1; size: -; CDR3: CASSLRTSGRTYNEQFF
V: TRBV28; J: TRBJ2-7; size: -; CDR3: CASRLQDRGPYEQYF
V: TRBV29-1; J: TRBJ2-7; size: -; CDR3: CSASGLAESYEQYF
V: TRBV28; J: TRBJ2-1; size: -; CDR3: CASSPVVERDNEQFF
V: TRBV20-1; J: TRBJ2-1; size: medium-sized; CDR3: CSARQGVTYNEQFF
V: TRBV29-1; J: TRBJ1-3; size: -; CDR3: CSVAPEGSGNTIYF
V: TRBV12-3/TRBV12-4; J: TRBJ1-2; size: -; CDR3: CASSPGRSWGYTF
V: TRBV6-1; J: TRBJ1-1; size: medium-sized; CDR3: CASNNDIGVGSTEAFF
V: TRBV4-1; J: TRBJ2-7; size: medium-sized; CDR3: CASSTNLVSSYEQYF
V: TRBV29-1; J: TRBJ2-5; size: -; CDR3: CSVVVLGETQYF
V: TRBV20-1; J: TRBJ2-7; size: medium-sized; CDR3: CSARAESEAYEQYF
V: TRBV19; J: TRBJ1-5; size: medium-sized; CDR3: CASSIPGQGKAWDLNQPQHF
V: TRBV21-1; J: TRBJ2-4; size: -; CDR3: CASSKRILAKNIQYF
V: TRBV6-5; J: TRBJ2-2; size: medium-sized; CDR3: CASSYQALTGELFF
V: TRBV2; J: TRBJ1-4; size: -; CDR3: CASGESGSFEKLFF
V: TRBV29-1; J: TRBJ1-2; size: -; CDR3: CSVEASGTEFNYGYTF
V: TRBV4-1; J: TRBJ2-1; size: medium-sized; CDR3: CASSLPGLNDNEQFF
V: TRBV23-1; J: TRBJ1-2; size: medium-sized; CDR3: CASSHNRPYGYTF
V: TRBV3-1; J: TRBJ1-3; size: medium-sized; CDR3: CASSQEGPGVGNTIYF
V: TRBV29-1; J: TRBJ1-1; size: -; CDR3: CSVDRQGATEAFF
V: TRBV12-3/TRBV12-4; J: TRBJ2-1; size: medium-sized; CDR3: CASSLAREQFF
V: TRBV13; J: TRBJ2-2; size: -; CDR3: CASSFPGRLNTGELFF
V: TRBV6-2/TRBV6-3; J: TRBJ1-1; size: -; CDR3: CASSYRGGEKLNTEAFF